A single sample is the source of the 13 T cell receptor beta chains below, sequenced in a study of cytomegalovirus exposure and HLA in healthy donors. The primer mix had 60 Vbeta and 13 Jbeta primers. Clones were read by immunoSEQ multiplex PCR, and TCRdb kept only the in-frame ones, dropping some. The sample holds 150,000 or so clones, about three quarters seen once. The sample consisted of PBMCs. These receptors were taken from a woman in her thirties or forties in good health and CMV-seronegative.

The rearrangement joins TRBV6-6 to TRBJ1-3, with unresolved D. Trimming removed 3 bases from V and 2 bases from J, with 8 bases in between. The CDR3 runs 14 residues. Germline lookup yields CDR1 MNHNY and CDR2 SVGAGI (reference sequence). The chain's CDR3 is CASSYNGAGNTIYF. CDR3 bases: TGTGCCAGCAGTTATAACGGGGCTGGAAACACCATATATTTT.

This clone was observed a few times. This sample also contains other DNA sequences that code for the same CDR3. This chain links TRBV6-1 with TRBJ2-7; D is perhaps TRBD1 (6 bases). The CDR3 sequence is 14 residues long. The ends were cut back, 4 bases at V and 0 bases at J, with 10 bases in the middle. Germline CDR1 MNHNS, CDR2 SASEGT. The CDR3 sequence: CASSGRGSSYEQYF. The CDR3 nucleotides read TGTGCCAGCAGTGGCAGGGGTAGCTCCTACGAGCAGTACTTC.

The chain employs TRBV2 and TRBJ1-4; 8 nucleotides agree with TRBD1. Per the germline V gene, CDR1 is SNHLY and CDR2 is FYNNEI. CDR3 length: 17 residues. Trimming at V came to 4 bases and at J to 8 bases, leaving 15 bases not matched to a gene. The CDR3 loop is CASSGAEVWTGYEKLFF. CDR3 nucleotide sequence: TGTGCCAGCAGTGGAGCGGAGGTTTGGACAGGGTACGAAAAACTGTTTTTT.

The chain recombines TRBV6-5 with TRBJ1-5; 8 bases match TRBD1. There are 13 residues in the CDR3. V gave up 6 bases and J gave up 5 bases; unmatched junction bases: 3. CDR1 and CDR2 (germline): MNHEY, SVGAGI. The CDR3 spells CASRGQGDQPQHF. The CDR3 bases are TGTGCCAGCAGAGGACAGGGCGATCAGCCCCAGCATTTT.

The V and J genes are TRBV29-1 and TRBJ2-3, with 7 bases matching TRBD2. The CDR3 sequence is 14 residues long. V shed 3 bases, J shed 4 bases, and the junction held 7 bases outside the gene matches. The V gene's germline CDR1 is SQVTM and CDR2 ANQGSEA. The CDR3 sequence: CSVDSSGGSDTQYF. In nucleotides, the CDR3 is TGCAGCGTTGATTCGTCCGGGGGGTCAGATACGCAGTATTTT.

This sequence joins TRBV4-1 and TRBJ2-7; 10 bases fit TRBD2. The CDR3 is 16 residues long. The trim removed 2 bases at V and 2 bases at J, leaving 6 bases unmatched. Germline V gene lookup returns CDR1 MGHRA and CDR2 YSYEKL. CDR3: CASSQSTLAGAYEQYF. The CDR3 nucleotides read TGCGCCAGCAGCCAATCAACGCTAGCGGGGGCCTACGAGCAGTACTTC.

This chain joins TRBV18 and TRBJ1-6; 7 bases fit TRBD1. The germline gives CDR1 KGHSH, CDR2 LQKENI. V shed 3 bases, J shed 9 bases, and the junction held 5 bases outside the gene matches. The length of the CDR3 is 14 residues. The CDR3, as DNA: TGTGCCAGCTCACCCGGGACAGAAGGTTCACCCCTCCACTTT. Its protein is CASSPGTEGSPLHF.

The chain carries TRBV28 and TRBJ2-7; the match to TRBD1 covers 8 bases. This CDR3 comprises 14 residues. Germline V gene lookup returns CDR1 MDHEN and CDR2 SYDVKM. After removal of 1 base from V and 4 bases from J, the junction contained 3 bases not matched to a gene. The CDR3 sequence is CASSLLRTGYEQYF. Here the CDR3 DNA reads TGTGCCAGCAGTTTATTGAGGACAGGGTACGAGCAGTACTTC.

As DNA, the CDR3 is TGCGCCAGCAGTGAGACAGGCTATGAAGCTTTCTTT. It encodes CASSETGYEAFF. The rearrangement uses TRBV10-2 and TRBJ1-1, with D possibly TRBD1 on 5 matching bases. Trimming took 2 bases from V and 7 from J, leaving 8 bases between them. The germline V gene encodes CDR1 WSHSY and CDR2 SAAADI. This CDR3 has 12 amino acids.

CDR3 DNA sequence: TGTGCCAGCAAGGACAGGGGAGGATTTGGTGAAAAACTGTTTTTT. It codes for CASKDRGGFGEKLFF. The chain couples TRBV2 to TRBJ1-4; 9 positions agree with TRBD1. Trimming took 7 bases from V and 7 from J; bases not matched to a gene: 10. The CDR3 is 15 residues long. Germline lookup yields CDR1 SNHLY and CDR2 FYNNEI.

This clone has more than one count but fewer than ten. The genes are TRBV4-1 and TRBJ2-7; 7 nucleotides agree with TRBD2. CDR1 is MGHRA, CDR2 YSYEKL, per germline. This CDR3 is 16 amino acids long. With 4 bases clipped from V and 6 bases from J, the junction kept 15 bases outside the gene matches. In nucleotides, the CDR3 is TGCGCCAGCAGCCCAAATGCGTGGGAGGGCGAAGGCGAGCAGTACTTC. Its translation: CASSPNAWEGEGEQYF.

Only one count was recorded for this clone. The V and J genes are TRBV5-1 and TRBJ1-2; no firm D call. Trimming removed 0 bases at V and 4 bases at J, with 13 bases between. CDR1 is SGHRS and CDR2 is YFSETQ in the germline V gene. This CDR3 is built from 15 residues. CDR3 sequence reads: CASSLGAASVYGYTF. In DNA form, the CDR3 reads TGCGCCAGCAGCTTGGGGGCCGCATCTGTCTATGGCTACACCTTC.

The rearrangement uses TRBV4-1 and TRBJ2-5; possibly TRBD2 for D (7 bases). The CDR3 consists of 15 residues. The germline V and J ends were trimmed by 0 bases and 5 bases, with 13 bases remaining between them. Germline loops: CDR1 MGHRA, CDR2 YSYEKL. CDR3 in DNA: TGCGCCAGCAGCCAAGATACAGGGAGGGTCGAGACCCAGTACTTC. It codes for CASSQDTGRVETQYF.